Below, 9 T cell receptor beta chains from the same sample are listed, as sequenced in a study of blood T cell repertoires in COVID-19. Libraries were prepared by immunoSEQ multiplex PCR; TCRdb keeps only in-frame clonotypes and omits some of them. The data hold tens of thousands of clones, with 75% to 85% observed a single time. Sequenced: peripheral blood. The receptors were sampled from an elderly woman with acute or convalescent COVID-19.

The chain has TRBV18 and TRBJ2-7, with a possible D match to TRBD1 (6 bases). The CDR3 is 15 residues long. Per germline, CDR1 KGHSH and CDR2 LQKENI. The germline V and J ends were trimmed by 3 bases and 3 bases, with 15 bases remaining between them. The CDR3 nucleotides are TGTGCCAGCTCACCGTCGTCAACAGGGAGCTACGAGCAGTACTTC. It translates to CASSPSSTGSYEQYF.

A note on this clone: At one end, the junction sequence differs from germline, possibly due to a read error. This sequence joins TRBV7-7 and TRBJ2-3; 11 positions agree with TRBD2. The CDR3 contains 15 residues. Germline CDR1 and CDR2: SSHAT and FNYEAQ (reference sequence). In nucleotides, the CDR3 is TGTGCTAGCAGCCCGGGACTAGCGGTCACAGATACGCAGTATTTT. It yields the protein CASSPGLAVTDTQYF.

This chain links TRBV18 with TRBJ1-2, with TRBD1 as a possible D gene (6 bases). Trimming cost V 5 bases and J 3 bases, with 13 bases left between them. Germline values: CDR1 KGHSH, CDR2 LQKENI. The CDR3 has 14 residues. The CDR3 spells CASSVTGSDYGYTF. The CDR3 coding sequence is TGTGCCAGCTCAGTTACAGGGTCGGACTATGGCTACACCTTC.

This clone was found a few times. The gene calls are TRBV4-2 and TRBJ2-3; TRBD2 is a possible D gene (6 bases). The length of the CDR3 is 17 residues. Germline V gives CDR1 LGHNA, CDR2 YNFKEQ. Trimming pared 8 bases from V and 1 base from J, leaving 22 bases between. CDR3: CASQPGSAGLGTDTQYF. The CDR3 DNA sequence: TGTGCCAGCCAACCGGGGAGCGCGGGGTTAGGCACAGATACGCAGTATTTT.

V is TRBV6-2 or TRBV6-3 and J is TRBJ2-7, with 11 positions matching TRBD1. The CDR3 is 15 amino acids. The germline gives CDR1 MNHEY, CDR2 SVGEGT. V shed 6 bases and J 1 base; nucleotides not matched to a gene: 5. CDR3 sequence (DNA): TGTGCCAGCAGCCGGACAGGGGGCGCGTCCTACGAGCAGTACTTC. This sequence encodes CASSRTGGASYEQYF.

This clone was seen a handful of times. V gene TRBV24-1 combines with J gene TRBJ1-4; D gene unclear. The CDR3 length is 11 residues. V was trimmed by 9 bases and J by 5 bases, leaving 6 bases between them. CDR1 is KGHDR, CDR2 SFDVKD, per germline. In DNA, the CDR3 is TGTGCCACCGGCCAGAATGAAAAACTGTTTTTT. This sequence encodes CATGQNEKLFF.

J is TRBJ2-3 and V is TRBV5-1, with TRBD2 matching 7 bases. Germline CDR1 SGHRS, CDR2 YFSETQ. The CDR3 runs 15 residues. Trimming took 2 bases from V and 2 from J; bases not matched to a gene: 5. CDR3 residues: CASSFAGEFTDTQYF. CDR3 DNA: TGCGCCAGCAGCTTTGCGGGAGAGTTCACAGATACGCAGTATTTT.

CDR3 sequence reads: CASSGQGLGTQYF. DNA of the CDR3: TGTGCCAGCTCGGGACAGGGACTAGGGACCCAGTACTTC. The chain is built from TRBV18 and TRBJ2-5; a weak D match, TRBD1 (9 bases). Germline V gives CDR1 KGHSH, CDR2 LQKENI. The CDR3 spans 13 residues. The ends were cut back, 6 bases at V and 7 bases at J, with 15 bases in the middle.

The chain uses TRBV21-1 and TRBJ2-2; TRBD1, as called in the table, went unchecked against the DNA. TRBV21-1 is a pseudogene segment. CDR3 size: 15 residues. CDR3 region: CASSSLTGGTGELFF. For the CDR3, the DNA is TGTGCCAGCAGCAGCCTTACAGGGGGCACCGGGGAGCTGTTTTTT.